This section outlines one TCR beta chain sequence together with its context. Its cognate antigen is unknown. The sample originates from a study of regulatory T cells in long-lasting Graves disease. The wider study: Positive TSH receptor antibodies alongside over 5 years of antithyroid drugs were what marked Graves' disease as persistent.

HTBI primers from iRepertoire and Arm-PCR of CDR3 regions yielded the TCR beta libraries. MiXCR was run by TCRdb on the multiplex PCR reads, yielding one entry per CDR3 protein. This sample carries 500,000 to 700,000 distinct CDR3 sequences, around 32% of them seen once, and the ten largest clones take roughly 46%. V shed 7 bases and J shed 5 bases, with 8 bases lying between them. CDR3 length: 12 amino acids. Germline V CDR1 and CDR2: MNHNS, SASEGT. Study observations and caveats: The study found persistent patients shared more public clonotypes (approximately 2,700) than new patients (over 900). Accuracy might have suffered from few samples.

The sample's time point: persistent/refractory GD, antithyroid drugs over 5 years with positive TRAb. PBMC RNA was the source of the TCR library. The TCR comes from a female donor with Graves disease. The sequences come from peripheral blood mononuclear cells (PBMCs), collected when the disease was refractory, from a patient treated with antithyroid drugs. The chain employs TRBV6-1 and TRBJ2-2; D uncertain. Written as DNA, the CDR3 is TGTGCCAGCATGGGGATGACCGGGGAGCTGTTTTTT. This encodes CASMGMTGELFF.